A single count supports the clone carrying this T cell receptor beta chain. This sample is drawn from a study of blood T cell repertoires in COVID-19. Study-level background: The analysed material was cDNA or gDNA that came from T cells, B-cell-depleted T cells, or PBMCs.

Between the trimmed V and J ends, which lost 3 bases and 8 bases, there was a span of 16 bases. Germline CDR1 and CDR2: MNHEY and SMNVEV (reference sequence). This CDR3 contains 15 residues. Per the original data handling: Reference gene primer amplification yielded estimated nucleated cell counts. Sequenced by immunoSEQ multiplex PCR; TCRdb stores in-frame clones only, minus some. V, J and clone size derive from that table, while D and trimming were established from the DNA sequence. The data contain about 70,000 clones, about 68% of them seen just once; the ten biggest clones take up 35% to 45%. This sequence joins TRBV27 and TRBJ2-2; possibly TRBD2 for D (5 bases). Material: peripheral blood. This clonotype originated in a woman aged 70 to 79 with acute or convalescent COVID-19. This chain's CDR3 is CASSFGVARLGELFF. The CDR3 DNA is TGTGCCAGCAGTTTCGGTGTAGCGCGCCTGGGGGAGCTGTTTTTT.